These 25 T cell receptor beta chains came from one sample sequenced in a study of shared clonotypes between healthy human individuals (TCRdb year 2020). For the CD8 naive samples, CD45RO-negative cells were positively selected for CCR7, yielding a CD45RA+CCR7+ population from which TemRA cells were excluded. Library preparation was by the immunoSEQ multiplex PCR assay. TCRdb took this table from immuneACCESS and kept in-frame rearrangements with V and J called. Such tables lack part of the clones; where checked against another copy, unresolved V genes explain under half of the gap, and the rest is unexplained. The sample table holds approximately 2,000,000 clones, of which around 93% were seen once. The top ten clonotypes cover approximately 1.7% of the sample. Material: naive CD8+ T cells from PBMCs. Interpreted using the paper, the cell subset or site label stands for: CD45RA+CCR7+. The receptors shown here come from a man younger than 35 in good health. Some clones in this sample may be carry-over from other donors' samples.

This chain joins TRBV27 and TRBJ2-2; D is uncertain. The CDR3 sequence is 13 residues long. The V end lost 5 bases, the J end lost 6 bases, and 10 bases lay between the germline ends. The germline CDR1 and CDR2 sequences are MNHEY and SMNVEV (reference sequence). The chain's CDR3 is CASSPRSAGELFF. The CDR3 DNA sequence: TGTGCCAGCAGTCCCCGGAGCGCCGGGGAGCTGTTTTTT.

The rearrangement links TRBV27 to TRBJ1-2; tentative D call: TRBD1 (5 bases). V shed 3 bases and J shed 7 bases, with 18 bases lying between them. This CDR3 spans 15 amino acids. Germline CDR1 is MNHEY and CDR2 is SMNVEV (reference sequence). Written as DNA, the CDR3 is TGTGCCAGCAGTTTTGTAGCGCAGGGATTATCTGGCTACACCTTC. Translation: CASSFVAQGLSGYTF.

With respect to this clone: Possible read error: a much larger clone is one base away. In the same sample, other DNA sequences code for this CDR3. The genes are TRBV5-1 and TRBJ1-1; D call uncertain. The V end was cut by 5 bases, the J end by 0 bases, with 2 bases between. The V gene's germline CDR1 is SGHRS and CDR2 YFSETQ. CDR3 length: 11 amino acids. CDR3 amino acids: CASRMNTEAFF. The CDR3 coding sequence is TGCGCCAGCAGGATGAACACTGAAGCTTTCTTT.

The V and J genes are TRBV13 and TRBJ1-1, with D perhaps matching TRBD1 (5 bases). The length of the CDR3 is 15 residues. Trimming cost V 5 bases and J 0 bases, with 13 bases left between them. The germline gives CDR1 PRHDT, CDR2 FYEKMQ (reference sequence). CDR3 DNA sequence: TGTGCCAGCAGCCTGGAGGGGTTTGTGAACACTGAAGCTTTCTTT. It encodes CASSLEGFVNTEAFF.

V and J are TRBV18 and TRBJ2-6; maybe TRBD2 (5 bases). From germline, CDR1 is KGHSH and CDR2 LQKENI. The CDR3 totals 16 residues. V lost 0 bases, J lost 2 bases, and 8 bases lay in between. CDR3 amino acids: CASSPPSGAGANVLTF. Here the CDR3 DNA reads TGTGCCAGCTCACCACCGTCCGGGGCTGGGGCCAACGTCCTGACTTTC.

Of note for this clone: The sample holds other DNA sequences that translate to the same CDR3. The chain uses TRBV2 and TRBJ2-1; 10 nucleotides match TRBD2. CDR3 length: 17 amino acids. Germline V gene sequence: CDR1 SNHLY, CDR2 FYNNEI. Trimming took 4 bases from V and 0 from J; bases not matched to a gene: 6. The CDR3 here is CASSVTSGVSSYNEQFF. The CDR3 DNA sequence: TGTGCCAGCAGTGTAACTAGCGGGGTTAGCTCCTACAATGAGCAGTTCTTC.

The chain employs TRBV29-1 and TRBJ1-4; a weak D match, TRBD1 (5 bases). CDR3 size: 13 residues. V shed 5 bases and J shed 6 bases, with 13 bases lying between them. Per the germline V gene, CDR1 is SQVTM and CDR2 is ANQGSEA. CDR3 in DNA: TGCAGCGTTTTTCCGGGGCCGGATGAAAAACTGTTTTTT. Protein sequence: CSVFPGPDEKLFF.

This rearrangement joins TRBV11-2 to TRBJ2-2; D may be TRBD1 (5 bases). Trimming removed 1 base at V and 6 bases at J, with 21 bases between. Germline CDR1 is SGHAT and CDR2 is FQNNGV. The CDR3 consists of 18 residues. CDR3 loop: CASSLVRLGREGSGELFF. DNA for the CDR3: TGTGCCAGCAGCTTAGTCCGACTTGGCAGGGAAGGGTCCGGGGAGCTGTTTTTT. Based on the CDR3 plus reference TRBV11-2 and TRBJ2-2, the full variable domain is EAGVAQSPRYKIIEKRQSVAFWCNPISGHATLYWYQQILGQGPKLLIQFQNNGVVDDSQLPKDRFSAERLKGVDSTLKIQPAKLEDSAVYLCASSLVRLGREGSGELFFGEGSRLTVL.

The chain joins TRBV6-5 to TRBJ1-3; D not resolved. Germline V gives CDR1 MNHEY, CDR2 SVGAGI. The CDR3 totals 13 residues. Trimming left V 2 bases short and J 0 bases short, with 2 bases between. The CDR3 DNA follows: TGTGCCAGCAGTTACGGCTCTGGAAACACCATATATTTT. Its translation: CASSYGSGNTIYF.

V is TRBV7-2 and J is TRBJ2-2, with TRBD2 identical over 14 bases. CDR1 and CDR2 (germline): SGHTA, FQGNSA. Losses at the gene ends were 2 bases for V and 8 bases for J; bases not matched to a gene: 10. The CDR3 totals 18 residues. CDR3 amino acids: CASSLYEGLAGEVGELFF. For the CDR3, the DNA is TGTGCCAGCAGCTTATATGAGGGACTAGCGGGAGAGGTTGGGGAGCTGTTTTTT.

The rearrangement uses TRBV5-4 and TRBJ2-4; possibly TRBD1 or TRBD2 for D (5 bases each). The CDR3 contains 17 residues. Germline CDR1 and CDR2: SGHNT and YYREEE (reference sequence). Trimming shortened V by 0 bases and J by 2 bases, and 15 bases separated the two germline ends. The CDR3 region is CASSLEVVGVPKNIQYF. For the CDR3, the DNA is TGTGCCAGCAGCTTGGAAGTCGTGGGGGTGCCCAAAAACATTCAGTACTTC.

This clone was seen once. Here the CDR3 DNA reads TGTGCCAGCAGTGATATAGCGGGAAACACAGATACGCAGTATTTT. Protein product: CASSDIAGNTDTQYF. The genes are TRBV6-1 and TRBJ2-3, with 8 nucleotides matching TRBD2. From germline, CDR1 is MNHNS and CDR2 SASEGT. The CDR3 covers 15 residues. The junction had 4 bases not matched to a gene; V was cut back by 3 bases and J by 2 bases.

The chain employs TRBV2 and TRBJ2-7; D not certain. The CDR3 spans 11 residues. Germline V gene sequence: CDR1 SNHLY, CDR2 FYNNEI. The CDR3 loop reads CAGIDSYEQYF. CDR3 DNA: TGTGCGGGCATCGACTCCTACGAGCAGTACTTC.

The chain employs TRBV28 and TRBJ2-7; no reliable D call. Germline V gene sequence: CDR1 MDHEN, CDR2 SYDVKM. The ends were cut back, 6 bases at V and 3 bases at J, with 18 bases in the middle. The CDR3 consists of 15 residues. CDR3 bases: TGTGCCAGCAGCCCCGGAAGGGCTGGATTCTACGAGCAGTACTTC. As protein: CASSPGRAGFYEQYF.

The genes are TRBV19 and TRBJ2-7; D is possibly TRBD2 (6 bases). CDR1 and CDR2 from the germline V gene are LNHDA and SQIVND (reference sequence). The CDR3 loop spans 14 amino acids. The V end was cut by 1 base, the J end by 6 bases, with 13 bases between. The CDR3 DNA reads TGTGCCAGTAGTATAGGTGGCGGGATGGTCGAGCAGTACTTC. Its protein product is CASSIGGGMVEQYF.

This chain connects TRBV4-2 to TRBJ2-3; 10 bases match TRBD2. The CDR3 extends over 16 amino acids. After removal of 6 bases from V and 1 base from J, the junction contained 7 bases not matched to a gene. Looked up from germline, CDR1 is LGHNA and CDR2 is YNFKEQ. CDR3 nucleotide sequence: TGTGCCAGCAGGGGATGGACTAGCGGTGGCACAGATACGCAGTATTTT. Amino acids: CASRGWTSGGTDTQYF.

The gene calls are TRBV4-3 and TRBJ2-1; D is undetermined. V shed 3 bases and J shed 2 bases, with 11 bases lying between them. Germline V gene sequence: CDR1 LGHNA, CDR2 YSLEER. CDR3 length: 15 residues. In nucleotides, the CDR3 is TGCGCCAGCAGCCAGATAGACTCGCCCTACAATGAGCAGTTCTTC. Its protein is CASSQIDSPYNEQFF.

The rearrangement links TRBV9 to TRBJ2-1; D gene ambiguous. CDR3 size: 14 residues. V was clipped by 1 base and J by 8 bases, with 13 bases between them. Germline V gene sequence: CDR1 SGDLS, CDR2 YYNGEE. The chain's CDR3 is CASSVPESDDEQFF. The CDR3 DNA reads TGTGCCAGCAGCGTACCAGAAAGTGACGATGAGCAGTTCTTC.

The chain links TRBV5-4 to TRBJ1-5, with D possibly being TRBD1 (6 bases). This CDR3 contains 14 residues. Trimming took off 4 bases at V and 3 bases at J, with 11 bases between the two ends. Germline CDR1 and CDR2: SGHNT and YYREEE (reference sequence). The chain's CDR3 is CASSPQGPNQPQHF. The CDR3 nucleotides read TGTGCCAGCAGCCCACAGGGACCCAATCAGCCCCAGCATTTT.

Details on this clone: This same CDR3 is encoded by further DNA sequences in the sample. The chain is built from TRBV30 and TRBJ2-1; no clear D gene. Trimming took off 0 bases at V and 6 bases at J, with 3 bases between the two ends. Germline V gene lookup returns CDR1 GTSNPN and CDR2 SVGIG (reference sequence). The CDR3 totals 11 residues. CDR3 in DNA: TGTGCCTGGAGTGTACGCAATGAGCAGTTCTTC. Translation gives CAWSVRNEQFF. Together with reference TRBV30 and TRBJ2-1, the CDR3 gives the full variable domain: SQTIHQWPATLVQPVGSPLSLECTVEGTSNPNLYWYRQAAGRGLQLLFYSVGIGQISSEVPQNLSASRPQDRQFILSSKKLLLSDSGFYLCAWSVRNEQFFGPGTRLTVL.

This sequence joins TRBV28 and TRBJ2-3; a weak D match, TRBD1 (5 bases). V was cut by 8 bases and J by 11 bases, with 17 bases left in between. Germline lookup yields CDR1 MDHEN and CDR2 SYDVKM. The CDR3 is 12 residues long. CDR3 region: CASSGRVNRQYF. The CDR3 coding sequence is TGTGCCAGCTCTGGCAGGGTAAATCGGCAGTATTTT.

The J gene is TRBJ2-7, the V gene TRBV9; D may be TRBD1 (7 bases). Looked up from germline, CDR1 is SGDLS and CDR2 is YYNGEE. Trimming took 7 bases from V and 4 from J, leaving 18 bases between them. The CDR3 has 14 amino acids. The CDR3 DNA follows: TGTGCCAGCTCTGGGCAGGGGGGCCTATACGAGCAGTACTTC. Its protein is CASSGQGGLYEQYF.

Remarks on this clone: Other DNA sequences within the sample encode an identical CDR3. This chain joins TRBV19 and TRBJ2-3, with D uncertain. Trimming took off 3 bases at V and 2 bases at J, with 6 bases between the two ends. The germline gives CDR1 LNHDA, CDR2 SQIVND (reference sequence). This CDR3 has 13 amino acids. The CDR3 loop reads CASSIDPTDTQYF. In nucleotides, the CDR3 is TGTGCCAGTAGTATTGATCCCACAGATACGCAGTATTTT.

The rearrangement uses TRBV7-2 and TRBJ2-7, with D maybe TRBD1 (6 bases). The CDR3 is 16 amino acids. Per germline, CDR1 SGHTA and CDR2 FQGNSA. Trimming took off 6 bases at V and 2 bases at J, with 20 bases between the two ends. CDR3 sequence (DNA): TGTGCCAGCAGTCTGGGACACCGAACAATTGCCTACGAGCAGTACTTC. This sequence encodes CASSLGHRTIAYEQYF.

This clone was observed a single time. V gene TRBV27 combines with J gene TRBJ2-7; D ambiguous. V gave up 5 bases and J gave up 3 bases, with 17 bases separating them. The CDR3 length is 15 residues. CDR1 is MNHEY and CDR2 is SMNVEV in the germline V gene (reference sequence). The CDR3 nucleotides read TGTGCCAGCAGTACCCGCATGCCCGGTAACTACGAGCAGTACTTC. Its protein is CASSTRMPGNYEQYF.